These 31 T cell receptor beta chains were sequenced from one sample in a study of blood T cell repertoires in COVID-19. The method was immunoSEQ multiplex PCR; TCRdb's version includes in-frame clones alone and lacks a portion of them. The repertoire holds approximately 170,000 clones, under 90% seen once, with approximately 10% in the top ten. Sequencing was carried out using peripheral blood. Receptors were obtained from a woman aged 80 or over with active or convalescent COVID-19.

This clone was seen only a few times. The J gene is TRBJ2-7, the V gene TRBV7-9; 7 bases line up with TRBD2. The V and J ends lost 5 bases and 1 base, in that order; junction bases with no gene match: 2. The CDR3 consists of 13 residues. Germline V CDR1 and CDR2: SEHNR, FQNEAQ (reference sequence). The CDR3 is CASSPGGSYEQYF. The CDR3 nucleotides read TGTGCCAGCAGCCCGGGGGGATCCTACGAGCAGTACTTC.

This chain connects TRBV2 to TRBJ1-2, with D possibly TRBD1 on 6 matching bases. The CDR3 runs to 12 residues. Germline loops: CDR1 SNHLY, CDR2 FYNNEI. V shed 4 bases and J shed 6 bases, with 9 bases lying between them. The CDR3 DNA is TGTGCCAGCAGTGTAGGGGGTGATGGCTACACCTTC. It translates to CASSVGGDGYTF.

This clone was found once. This chain uses TRBV6-2 or TRBV6-3 with TRBJ1-1; 8 nucleotides agree with TRBD1. There are 15 residues in the CDR3. Trimming at V came to 2 bases and at J to 4 bases, leaving 6 bases not matched to a gene. Germline CDR1 MNHEY, CDR2 SVGEGT. CDR3 DNA sequence: TGTGCCAGCAGTTACCCCGGACAGGGCGTCACTGAAGCTTTCTTT. It codes for CASSYPGQGVTEAFF.

The CDR3 region has the DNA TGTGCCAGCAGTCGGACAGGTTCCTACTATGGCTACACCTTC. Protein sequence: CASSRTGSYYGYTF. The J gene is TRBJ1-2, the V gene TRBV27, with 7 bases matching TRBD1. The CDR3 is made up of 14 amino acids. CDR1 and CDR2 from the germline V gene are MNHEY and SMNVEV (reference sequence). V trimming: 5 bases; J trimming: 3 bases; junction bases outside the gene matches: 6.

The rearrangement joins TRBV29-1 to TRBJ1-6; 8 nucleotides align to TRBD1. CDR1 SQVTM and CDR2 ANQGSEA come from the germline V gene. Losses at the gene ends were 2 bases for V and 10 bases for J; bases not matched to a gene: 7. This CDR3 has 14 amino acids. The CDR3 here is CSVESGQEGSPLHF. As DNA, the CDR3 is TGCAGCGTTGAATCGGGACAGGAGGGGTCACCCCTCCACTTT.

This chain links TRBV5-1 with TRBJ2-3; 7 bases fit TRBD1. The CDR3 has 14 amino acids. The V segment lost 0 bases and the J segment 4 bases; nucleotides outside the gene matches: 2. Germline values: CDR1 SGHRS, CDR2 YFSETQ. The CDR3 nucleotides are TGCGCCAGCAGCTTGGGGGGGACAGCAGATACGCAGTATTTT. Translating gives CASSLGGTADTQYF.

The gene calls are TRBV29-1 and TRBJ1-1, with 10 bases aligning to TRBD1. The CDR3 totals 13 residues. The ends lost 4 bases at V and 6 bases at J; junction bases unmatched: 5. Germline values: CDR1 SQVTM, CDR2 ANQGSEA. CDR3 sequence: CSVGWDRGAEAFF. The CDR3, as DNA: TGCAGCGTTGGGTGGGACAGGGGAGCTGAAGCTTTCTTT.

The rearrangement uses TRBV2 and TRBJ1-2; D is undetermined. The CDR3 sequence is 13 residues long. V was trimmed by 4 bases and J by 1 base, leaving 7 bases between them. Germline V gene lookup returns CDR1 SNHLY and CDR2 FYNNEI. CDR3 in DNA: TGTGCCAGCAGTGTTGAGGTTAACTATGGCTACACCTTC. Protein product: CASSVEVNYGYTF.

The chain combines TRBV5-4 with TRBJ2-2; D is perhaps TRBD1 (6 bases). Trimming left V 4 bases short and J 1 base short, with 8 bases between. Germline V gene lookup returns CDR1 SGHNT and CDR2 YYREEE (reference sequence). The CDR3 runs to 14 residues. This CDR3 reads CASSRTVNTGELFF. Written as DNA, the CDR3 is TGTGCCAGCAGCAGGACAGTGAACACCGGGGAGCTGTTTTTT.

The DNA of the CDR3 is TGTGCCAGCAGCTTACCCCACAGTTCAACTAATGAAAAACTGTTTTTT. Its protein product is CASSLPHSSTNEKLFF. The chain joins TRBV21-1 to TRBJ1-4; the table gives TRBD1 as D, unverified against the DNA. TRBV21-1 is described as a pseudogene. The CDR3 runs to 16 residues.

The gene calls are TRBV11-3 and TRBJ2-7; 10 bases are a match to TRBD2. The CDR3 extends over 16 amino acids. Germline CDR1 reads SGHNT; CDR2 reads YENEEA. V was pared by 5 bases and J by 6 bases, with 13 bases of the junction left unmatched. CDR3 nucleotide sequence: TGTGCCAGCAGCGCCAGCGGGCTAGCGGGAGTCTCCGAGCAGTACTTC. Its translation is CASSASGLAGVSEQYF.

V is TRBV5-4 and J is TRBJ2-7; 8 bases align to TRBD1. The CDR3 consists of 14 residues. Germline assignment: CDR1 SGHNT and CDR2 YYREEE (reference sequence). After removal of 1 base from V and 4 bases from J, the junction contained 4 bases not matched to a gene. The DNA of the CDR3 is TGTGCCAGCAGCTTGCCGGGACAGGATTACGAGCAGTACTTC. It yields the protein CASSLPGQDYEQYF. The full variable domain, with the rest looked up from reference TRBV5-4 and TRBJ2-7, is ETGVTQSPTHLIKTRGQQVTLRCSSQSGHNTVSWYQQALGQGPQFIFQYYREEENGRGNFPPRFSGLQFPNYSSELNVNALELDDSALYLCASSLPGQDYEQYFGPGTRLTVT.

This sequence joins TRBV28 and TRBJ2-2; 7 bases align to TRBD2. Trimming at V came to 1 base and at J to 7 bases, leaving 6 bases not matched to a gene. Germline CDR1 MDHEN, CDR2 SYDVKM. This CDR3 contains 15 residues. The CDR3 spells CASSLFSGRVGELFF. The CDR3 DNA is TGTGCCAGCAGTTTATTTTCGGGGAGGGTCGGGGAGCTGTTTTTT.

The chain couples TRBV18 to TRBJ1-2; a possible D gene is TRBD1 (6 bases). CDR1 is KGHSH, CDR2 LQKENI, per germline. There are 15 residues in the CDR3. V gave up 3 bases and J gave up 2 bases, with 13 bases separating them. For the CDR3, the DNA is TGTGCCAGCTCACCTGGACAGCAACTCAACTATGGCTACACCTTC. It yields the protein CASSPGQQLNYGYTF.

The chain carries TRBV10-1 and TRBJ2-3; a weak D match, TRBD2 (6 bases). CDR1 WNHNN and CDR2 SYGVQD come from the germline V gene (reference sequence). V gave up 6 bases and J gave up 6 bases, with 16 bases separating them. The CDR3 has 14 amino acids. CDR3 sequence: CASRASETGDTQYF. CDR3 bases: TGCGCCAGCAGGGCTAGCGAAACGGGGGATACGCAGTATTTT.

The chain recombines TRBV5-1 with TRBJ2-1; possible D gene TRBD2, 7 bases. Trimming left V 4 bases short and J 8 bases short, with 19 bases between. Germline loops: CDR1 SGHRS, CDR2 YFSETQ. This CDR3 is 15 amino acids long. CDR3: CASSRGGLEGDEQFF. CDR3 sequence (DNA): TGCGCCAGCAGCCGGGGTGGACTAGAGGGGGATGAGCAGTTCTTC.

J is TRBJ2-1 and V is TRBV20-1, with 8 bases lining up with TRBD2. CDR1 and CDR2 (germline): DFQATT, SNEGSKA (reference sequence). J lost 9 bases, V lost 3 bases, and 13 bases had no gene match. There are 15 residues in the CDR3. Here the CDR3 reads CSASRASGSRSEQFF. DNA for the CDR3: TGCAGTGCTAGTCGGGCAAGCGGGAGTAGGAGTGAGCAGTTCTTC.

With regard to this clone: In the same sample, other DNA sequences code for this CDR3. The chain recombines TRBV5-1 with TRBJ1-6; 9 bases are shared with TRBD1. Germline assignment: CDR1 SGHRS and CDR2 YFSETQ. The CDR3 totals 16 residues. V was clipped by 2 bases and J by 10 bases; unmatched bases: 10. In nucleotides, the CDR3 is TGCGCCAGCAGCTTAACACCGGGACAGGGAGGCTCACCCCTCCACTTT. It translates to CASSLTPGQGGSPLHF.

A few counts support this clone. The rearrangement links TRBV21-1 to TRBJ2-6; the tabulated D call, TRBD1, remains unverified against the DNA. TRBV21-1 is deemed a pseudogene. The CDR3 runs 18 residues. This CDR3 reads CASSKAAGFSSGANVLTF. The CDR3 DNA sequence: TGTGCCAGCAGCAAAGCGGCAGGGTTTAGCTCTGGGGCCAACGTCCTGACTTTC.

V usage is TRBV2 and J usage is TRBJ2-1; 11 bases are shared with TRBD1. V was clipped by 6 bases and J by 0 bases; unmatched bases: 10. Germline V gene sequence: CDR1 SNHLY, CDR2 FYNNEI. CDR3 length: 18 amino acids. CDR3 sequence reads: CASRTGTGGWSSYNEQFF. The CDR3 DNA reads as TGTGCCAGCAGGACCGGGACAGGGGGATGGAGCTCCTACAATGAGCAGTTCTTC.

This clone was observed a handful of times. CDR3 nucleotide sequence: TGTGCCAGCAGCCTCACTTTAAACTACACCTTC. Residues: CASSLTLNYTF. The chain is built from TRBV7-9 and TRBJ1-2; no clear D. From germline, CDR1 is SEHNR and CDR2 FQNEAQ (reference sequence). V lost 5 bases and J lost 10, with 11 bases in between. The CDR3 spans 11 residues.

This clone showed up just once. This chain links TRBV23-1 with TRBJ2-7; possible D gene TRBD1, 5 bases. TRBV23-1 counts as an open reading frame of uncertain function. The CDR3 totals 17 residues. V was pared by 3 bases and J by 5 bases, with 23 bases between. DNA for the CDR3: TGCGCCAGCAGTCACCCGACAGTACGGTCCTGGGCAGACGAGCAGTACTTC. It specifies CASSHPTVRSWADEQYF.

The chain recombines TRBV25-1 with TRBJ2-7; 7 bases fit TRBD1. Germline CDR1 reads MGHDK; CDR2 reads SYGVNS. CDR3 size: 14 residues. The J segment lost 1 base and the V segment lost 4 bases, leaving 4 bases of the junction unmatched. Here the CDR3 DNA reads TGTGCCAGCAGTGGTAACAGGGGATCCTACGAGCAGTACTTC. Its translation: CASSGNRGSYEQYF.

This clone was counted between two and nine times. CDR3: CASSQTEGDGYGYTF. CDR3 DNA sequence: TGCGCCAGCAGCCAAACGGAGGGAGACGGCTATGGCTACACCTTC. The chain couples TRBV4-1 to TRBJ1-2, with no clear D. V was shortened by 2 bases and J by 4 bases, with 14 bases between the two germline ends. The CDR3 covers 15 residues. Per germline, CDR1 MGHRA and CDR2 YSYEKL.

This chain links TRBV15 with TRBJ1-1, with 9 nucleotides matching TRBD1. Looked up from germline, CDR1 is LNHNV and CDR2 is YYDKDF (reference sequence). Trimming took 5 bases from V and 0 from J; bases not matched to a gene: 4. The CDR3 runs to 15 residues. CDR3 in DNA: TGTGCCACCAGCGGCAACAGGGGGCTGAACACTGAAGCTTTCTTT. This codes for CATSGNRGLNTEAFF.

V and J are TRBV2 and TRBJ1-2; no clear D gene. CDR3 size: 14 residues. Germline V gives CDR1 SNHLY, CDR2 FYNNEI. V lost 8 bases and J lost 7, with 20 bases in between. The CDR3 region is CASWSGRTESGYTF. For the CDR3, the DNA is TGTGCCAGCTGGAGCGGCAGGACCGAGTCTGGCTACACCTTC. Variable domain in full (rest from reference TRBV2 and TRBJ1-2): EPEVTQTPSHQVTQMGQEVILRCVPISNHLYFYWYRQILGQKVEFLVSFYNNEISEKSEIFDDQFSVERPDGSNFTLKIRSTKLEDSAMYFCASWSGRTESGYTFGSGTRLTVV.

The chain has TRBV5-1 and TRBJ2-1; TRBD2 matches 13 bases. Unmatched junction bases numbered 8, after V lost 4 bases and J lost 7 bases. The CDR3 extends over 16 amino acids. Germline loops: CDR1 SGHRS, CDR2 YFSETQ. The CDR3 is CASSGLGLAGLNEQFF. The CDR3 DNA sequence: TGCGCCAGCAGCGGGCTGGGACTAGCGGGACTAAATGAGCAGTTCTTC. Full variable domain (rest looked up from reference TRBV5-1 and TRBJ2-1): KAGVTQTPRYLIKTRGQQVTLSCSPISGHRSVSWYQQTPGQGLQFLFEYFSETQRNKGNFPGRFSGRQFSNSRSEMNVSTLELGDSALYLCASSGLGLAGLNEQFFGPGTRLTVL.

The V gene is TRBV30, the J gene TRBJ2-3, with a possible D match to TRBD1 (6 bases). Between the trimmed V and J ends, which lost 5 bases and 6 bases, there was a span of 18 bases. The germline V gene has CDR1 GTSNPN and CDR2 SVGIG (reference sequence). The CDR3 is 14 amino acids. CDR3 residues: CAWYDRSREDTQYF. The CDR3 region has the DNA TGTGCCTGGTATGACAGGTCAAGGGAGGATACGCAGTATTTT.

The V gene is TRBV11-1, the J gene TRBJ2-5; no reliable D call. The CDR3 is made up of 12 amino acids. Germline lookup yields CDR1 SGHAT and CDR2 FQDESV (reference sequence). Trimming pared 1 base from V and 9 bases from J, leaving 9 bases between. CDR3 amino acids: CASSLDRRPQYF. The CDR3 nucleotides are TGTGCCAGCAGCTTAGACAGAAGACCCCAGTACTTC.

This clone was seen a single time. The V gene is TRBV28, the J gene TRBJ2-7; 9 bases are a match to TRBD1. The germline CDR1 and CDR2 sequences are MDHEN and SYDVKM. Trimming took 6 bases from V and 1 from J; bases not matched to a gene: 7. The CDR3 consists of 15 residues. The CDR3 sequence: CASRKPGTGSYEQYF. Written as DNA, the CDR3 is TGTGCCAGCAGGAAACCCGGGACAGGGTCCTACGAGCAGTACTTC.

The chain employs TRBV5-1 and TRBJ2-7, with 7 bases that match TRBD2. Unmatched junction bases numbered 5, after V lost 0 bases and J lost 5 bases. The CDR3 is made up of 14 amino acids. In germline, CDR1 is SGHRS, CDR2 YFSETQ. DNA of the CDR3: TGCGCCAGCAGCTTGGGGGGCGGGAGCCACGAGCAGTACTTC. Its translation is CASSLGGGSHEQYF.